The rows below give T cell receptor beta chains drawn from one sample of a study of blood T cell repertoires in COVID-19. Sequenced by immunoSEQ multiplex PCR; TCRdb stores in-frame clones only, minus some. The table records around 440,000 clones, around 89% of them present only once. Sequenced sample: peripheral blood. Receptor source: a woman aged 45-65 years with COVID-19, enrolled during active disease. Both conserved end residues are part of each CDR3. A D gene is named only where the DNA matches it firmly. Not every row has a clone size; where given, it reads once, few, many or a size class.

clone_size	d_call	v_call	j_call	cdr3_aa	cdr3_nt
NA	NA	TRBV29-1	TRBJ1-2	CSVVTETYGYTF	TGCAGCGTTGTTACAGAAACCTATGGCTACACCTTC
once	NA	TRBV12-3/TRBV12-4	TRBJ2-2	CASSFTGTGELFF	TGTGCCAGCAGTTTCACAGGTACCGGGGAGCTGTTTTTT
NA	NA	TRBV9	TRBJ2-5	CASSVTILGETQYF	TGTGCCAGCAGCGTTACTATTTTGGGAGAGACCCAGTACTTC
NA	TRBD2	TRBV5-1	TRBJ2-1	CASSLGVAGGNNEQFF	TGCGCCAGCAGCTTGGGTGTAGCGGGGGGGAACAATGAGCAGTTCTTC
few	TRBD1	TRBV6-1	TRBJ1-2	CASSDGTGHGYTF	TGTGCCAGCAGTGATGGGACAGGGCACGGCTACACCTTC
NA	NA	TRBV6-5	TRBJ1-2	CASSKTDSNYGYTF	TGTGCCAGCAGCAAGACGGACAGCAACTATGGCTACACCTTC
NA	TRBD1	TRBV29-1	TRBJ2-1	CSVVTGTGYNEQFF	TGCAGCGTGGTAACCGGGACAGGTTACAATGAGCAGTTCTTC
NA	NA	TRBV5-6	TRBJ1-2	CASSLGAGLGGYTF	TGTGCCAGCAGCTTGGGAGCGGGCCTCGGCGGCTACACCTTC
NA	NA	TRBV2	TRBJ1-1	CASRATGSAQRFTEAFF	TGTGCCAGCAGAGCCACAGGGAGCGCCCAAAGATTCACTGAAGCTTTCTTT
NA	NA	TRBV24-1	TRBJ2-5	CATSDQKGGQETQYF	TGTGCCACCAGTGATCAGAAAGGCGGGCAAGAGACCCAGTACTTC
NA	NA	TRBV2	TRBJ1-2	CASSVTGGLDGYTF	TGTGCCAGCAGTGTGACAGGAGGATTAGATGGCTACACCTTC
few	NA	TRBV7-9	TRBJ1-6	CASSSTGSVGEGSPLHF	TGTGCCAGCAGCTCCACGGGGTCGGTGGGAGAGGGTTCACCCCTCCACTTT
NA	NA	TRBV2	TRBJ2-6	CASRGAYSGANVLTF	TGTGCCAGCAGGGGGGCCTACTCTGGGGCCAACGTCCTGACTTTC
NA	NA	TRBV6-5	TRBJ2-7	CASRVVEGNYEQYF	TGTGCCAGCAGGGTAGTGGAGGGGAACTACGAGCAGTACTTC
NA	TRBD1	TRBV3-1/TRBV3-2	TRBJ1-3	CASSQDSGQAGNTIYF	TGTGCCAGCAGCCAAGATTCAGGACAGGCAGGAAACACCATATATTTT
NA	NA	TRBV13	TRBJ2-7	CASSEGQGHSYEQYF	TGTGCCAGCAGCGAAGGTCAGGGACACTCCTACGAGCAGTACTTC
NA	NA	TRBV5-4	TRBJ2-1	CASSLPGASYNEQFF	TGTGCCAGCAGCCTCCCGGGAGCCTCCTACAATGAGCAGTTCTTC
NA	TRBD1	TRBV4-1	TRBJ1-5	CASSQENDRALHF	TGCGCCAGCAGCCAAGAGAACGACAGGGCCTTACATTTT
NA	NA	TRBV19	TRBJ1-5	CASNTRGVSNQPQHF	TGTGCCAGTAATACCCGGGGGGTTAGCAATCAGCCCCAGCATTTT
NA	NA	TRBV5-5	TRBJ2-7	CASSFSSERGLEQYF	TGTGCCAGCAGCTTCTCCAGTGAAAGAGGCCTCGAGCAGTACTTC
NA	TRBD2	TRBV7-9	TRBJ2-3	CASSLNPGLAGADTQYF	TGTGCCAGCAGCTTAAACCCGGGACTAGCGGGGGCAGATACGCAGTATTTT
few	TRBD1	TRBV7-8	TRBJ1-5	CASSLVRGRGNQPQHF	TGTGCCAGCAGCTTAGTGAGGGGGCGCGGCAATCAGCCCCAGCATTTT
NA	TRBD2	TRBV9	TRBJ2-4	CASSVGTSGGYGQYF	TGTGCCAGCAGCGTAGGGACTAGCGGGGGTTACGGTCAGTACTTC
NA	NA	TRBV2	TRBJ1-1	CATSWRGVQAFF	TGTGCCACCTCCTGGCGGGGGGTACAAGCTTTCTTT
NA	NA	TRBV9	TRBJ2-1	CASSARAPNEQFF	TGTGCCAGCAGCGCGCGGGCTCCCAATGAGCAGTTCTTC
NA	NA	TRBV28	TRBJ1-2	CASSLTAIIYGYTF	TGTGCCAGCAGTTTAACAGCTATAATATATGGCTACACCTTC
NA	NA	TRBV27	TRBJ2-2	CASSFAMVGASVTGELFF	TGTGCCAGCAGTTTCGCTATGGTAGGGGCGTCGGTAACCGGGGAGCTGTTTTTT
NA	NA	TRBV6-6	TRBJ2-5	CASSSRTSQETQYF	TGTGCCAGCAGTTCGAGGACTTCACAAGAGACCCAGTACTTC
NA	NA	TRBV5-5	TRBJ1-2	CASSLADSVGYTF	TGTGCCAGCAGCTTGGCGGACAGTGTGGGCTACACCTTC
NA	TRBD1	TRBV2	TRBJ2-7	CASRAGTGPAYEQYF	TGTGCCAGCAGAGCCGGGACAGGGCCGGCATACGAGCAGTACTTC
NA	TRBD1	TRBV19	TRBJ1-2	CASHGQAPNYGYTF	TGTGCCAGTCACGGACAGGCTCCAAACTATGGCTACACCTTC
NA	NA	TRBV2	TRBJ1-5	CASSDLYRDQPQHF	TGTGCCAGCAGTGATCTATACAGGGATCAGCCCCAGCATTTT
NA	NA	TRBV29-1	TRBJ1-1	CSVSPGRTEAFF	TGCAGCGTTAGCCCAGGTAGGACTGAAGCTTTCTTT
NA	NA	TRBV6-5	TRBJ1-2	CASSYSIGRDFGYTF	TGTGCCAGCAGTTACTCGATTGGGAGGGACTTTGGCTACACCTTC
NA	NA	TRBV19	TRBJ1-4	CASSINGGLQEKLFF	TGTGCCAGTAGTATAAACGGGGGTCTCCAGGAAAAACTGTTTTTT
NA	NA	TRBV10-3	TRBJ1-1	CAIRGGDTEAFF	TGTGCCATCAGAGGAGGGGACACTGAAGCTTTCTTT
NA	NA	TRBV4-2	TRBJ1-6	CASSQDRVTSPLHF	TGTGCCAGCAGCCAAGACAGGGTAACCTCACCCCTCCACTTT
once	TRBD1	TRBV2	TRBJ1-2	CASSPGQNYGYTF	TGTGCCAGCAGTCCGGGACAGAACTATGGCTACACCTTC
once	NA	TRBV2	TRBJ1-3	CASRLEPQGAGNTIYF	TGTGCCAGCAGGCTAGAACCACAGGGCGCTGGAAACACCATATATTTT
NA	TRBD1	TRBV11-2	TRBJ2-1	CASSPAGQGAYNEQFF	TGTGCCAGCAGCCCCGCGGGACAGGGGGCATACAATGAGCAGTTCTTC
NA	NA	TRBV6-5	TRBJ1-3	CASSLGTSSGNTIYF	TGTGCCAGCAGTTTGGGCACGAGCTCTGGAAACACCATATATTTT
NA	NA	TRBV28	TRBJ1-2	CASSLQLKGYTF	TGTGCCAGCAGTTTACAACTAAAAGGCTACACCTTC
NA	NA	TRBV9	TRBJ1-1	CASSVGGVNTEAFF	TGTGCCAGCAGCGTGGGGGGAGTGAACACTGAAGCTTTCTTT
NA	TRBD1	TRBV27	TRBJ1-2	CASSSDRGIYGYTF	TGTGCCAGCAGTTCTGACAGGGGAATCTATGGCTACACCTTC
NA	NA	TRBV2	TRBJ2-6	CATNDLAGANVLTF	TGTGCCACCAATGATTTGGCCGGGGCCAACGTCCTGACTTTC
once	TRBD1	TRBV19	TRBJ2-1	CAISRSGTAFNEQFF	TGTGCCATTAGCCGATCCGGGACAGCCTTCAATGAGCAGTTCTTC
NA	TRBD1	TRBV7-3	TRBJ1-1	CASSLTPGTGGLNTEAFF	TGTGCCAGCAGCTTAACGCCCGGGACAGGGGGGTTGAACACTGAAGCTTTCTTT
NA	NA	TRBV3-1/TRBV3-2	TRBJ1-4	CASSQGVSATNEKLFF	TGTGCCAGCAGCCAAGGTGTTTCTGCAACTAATGAAAAACTGTTTTTT
NA	TRBD1	TRBV5-1	TRBJ1-1	CASSPSLGQGITEAFF	TGCGCCAGCAGCCCTTCCCTCGGACAGGGAATCACTGAAGCTTTCTTT
NA	NA	TRBV4-2	TRBJ2-5	CASSQGGYQETQYF	TGTGCCAGCAGCCAAGGGGGCTACCAAGAGACCCAGTACTTC
NA	NA	TRBV12-3/TRBV12-4	TRBJ1-2	CASNFRGYGYTF	TGTGCCAGCAATTTTAGGGGCTATGGCTACACCTTC
NA	NA	TRBV5-6	TRBJ2-3	CASSLGGTDTQYF	TGTGCCAGCAGCTTGGGAGGCACAGATACGCAGTATTTT
NA	TRBD1	TRBV29-1	TRBJ2-3	CSVEEETDRGRTDTQYF	TGCAGCGTTGAAGAGGAGACAGACAGGGGAAGGACAGATACGCAGTATTTT
NA	NA	TRBV2	TRBJ1-2	CASRGEGVYGYTF	TGTGCCAGCAGGGGTGAGGGGGTCTATGGCTACACCTTC
NA	TRBD1	TRBV30	TRBJ1-1	CAWGDRMGTEAFF	TGTGCCTGGGGGGACAGGATGGGCACTGAAGCTTTCTTT
NA	TRBD1	TRBV6-5	TRBJ1-2	CASTPGGGGYTF	TGTGCCAGCACCCCAGGGGGCGGCGGCTACACCTTC
NA	TRBD1	TRBV9	TRBJ2-7	CASSERPRDRGDEQYF	TGTGCCAGCAGCGAACGTCCCCGGGACAGGGGAGACGAGCAGTACTTC
NA	TRBD1	TRBV5-5	TRBJ2-7	CASSFGTGISYEQYF	TGTGCCAGCAGCTTCGGGACAGGGATATCCTACGAGCAGTACTTC
NA	TRBD2	TRBV5-4	TRBJ2-1	CASSLTSGASYNEQFF	TGTGCCAGCAGCTTAACCAGCGGGGCCTCCTACAATGAGCAGTTCTTC